This T cell receptor (beta chain) was retrieved from a study of long-term antiretroviral therapy in people with HIV. About the study: Collection of the earliest samples took place about a decade ahead of the 2015 immediate-ART recommendation.

This CDR3 contains 16 residues. J was trimmed by 2 bases and V by 4 bases; bases with no gene match: 9. Germline assignment: CDR1 SGDLS and CDR2 YYNGEE. This clone was picked up one time. Its antigen is undetermined. General study points: Pre-ART expanded clones dominated the repertoire at every time point. Post-treatment diversity went higher with ART but stayed below transplant donor controls. The study found narrower CDR3 length ranges in HIV repertoires than in controls.

The run of the v3.0 immunoSEQ assay was at survey level. Sequencing used immunoSEQ multiplex PCR; TCRdb keeps in-frame clones, though not all of them. The table shows roughly 20,000 clones, with about 85% occurring only once. The chain employs TRBV9 and TRBJ1-3; the match to TRBD1 covers 7 bases. The TCR sequence derives from a woman in her fifties or sixties with HIV. The sequencing used unsorted PBMCs, collected 1.9 years after starting antiretroviral therapy. The CDR3 DNA follows: TGTGCCAGCAGCTGGGCCCCAACAGGGGCTGGAAACACCATATATTTT. This translates into CASSWAPTGAGNTIYF.